This T cell receptor (beta chain) was profiled in a study of T cells expressing NK-cell markers. Study in general: Eight donors were sequenced, of whom seven were HCMV-seropositive, while the remaining one was HCMV-seronegative.

TCRdb re-analyzed the 5' RACE reads; it lists each CDR3 protein once, without DNA. The sample features 150,000 to 160,000 distinct CDR3 sequences, with around a third in its top ten. Germline V gene lookup returns CDR1 LNHNV and CDR2 YYDKDF (reference sequence). The CDR3 covers 17 residues. Specimen: blood T cells: a sorted CD56 or NKG2C T cell subset, CD4+ or CD8+ T cells, or bulk PBMC T cells (not recorded which). This chain uses TRBV15 with TRBJ2-3; with no DNA, the TCRdb D assignment of TRBD1 cannot be verified. The clonotype originates from a woman in her forties or fifties in good health. The CDR3 here is CATSRDERPGAADTQYF.